What follows are 17 T cell receptor beta chains derived from one specimen sequenced in a study of T cell responses to AZD1222 COVID-19 vaccine. Profiling relied on immunoSEQ multiplex PCR, and the TCRdb table lists in-frame clones only, not all of them. This sample yields more than 100,000 clones, of which roughly nine tenths are seen a single time; 1.7% belongs to the top ten. The sample in question was peripheral blood, obtained on day 0 of AZD1222 vaccination. These receptors came from an adult in good health.

The V call is TRBV30, the J call TRBJ2-1; possible D gene TRBD2, 5 bases. CDR1 is GTSNPN, CDR2 SVGIG, per germline (reference sequence). CDR3 length equals 13 residues. V was cut by 7 bases and J by 9 bases, with 19 bases left in between. DNA for the CDR3: TGTGCCTTGGAGGTCGTAAATACGGTTGAGCAGTTCTTC. Protein sequence: CALEVVNTVEQFF.

V gene TRBV18 combines with J gene TRBJ1-3, with D unclear. The germline gives CDR1 KGHSH, CDR2 LQKENI. There are 14 residues in the CDR3. V gave up 0 bases and J gave up 8 bases, with 11 bases separating them. For the CDR3, the DNA is TGTGCCAGCTCACCACCGTCCCAGGTAGACACCATATATTTT. Translated: CASSPPSQVDTIYF.

The chain links TRBV5-1 to TRBJ1-1; the match to TRBD1 covers 7 bases. The V gene's germline CDR1 is SGHRS and CDR2 YFSETQ. The CDR3 loop spans 14 amino acids. J was trimmed by 0 bases and V by 4 bases; bases with no gene match: 3. The CDR3 bases are TGCGCCAGCAGCCCGACAGGGATGAACACTGAAGCTTTCTTT. Its protein is CASSPTGMNTEAFF.

The V and J genes are TRBV6-2 or TRBV6-3 and TRBJ1-5; D possibly corresponds to TRBD1 (6 bases). V was shortened by 6 bases and J by 1 base, with 10 bases between the two germline ends. The CDR3 consists of 14 residues. Germline CDR1 MNHEY, CDR2 SVGEGT. CDR3 residues: CASSSRGSNQPQHF. In DNA form, the CDR3 reads TGTGCCAGCAGCTCAAGGGGGAGCAATCAGCCCCAGCATTTT.

The V call is TRBV3-1 (or the pseudogene TRBV3-2), the J call TRBJ1-1; D not certain. Deletions cut 0 bases from V and 11 bases from J, with 10 bases between. Germline loops: CDR1 LGHDT, CDR2 YNNKEL (reference sequence). This CDR3 is built from 12 residues. The CDR3 nucleotides are TGTGCCAGCAGCCAAGATGATGGATGGGCTTTCTTT. Protein sequence: CASSQDDGWAFF.

The chain combines TRBV19 with TRBJ2-1, with D perhaps TRBD2 (6 bases). Germline V gives CDR1 LNHDA, CDR2 SQIVND (reference sequence). V lost 5 bases to trimming and J lost 9 bases, with 17 bases between them. The CDR3 consists of 14 residues. In DNA form, the CDR3 reads TGTGCCAGTAGTCCATACTCGACTAGTGGTGAGCAGTTCTTC. This encodes CASSPYSTSGEQFF.

The CDR3 here is CAWRRRDRENSPLHF. The CDR3 DNA reads TGTGCCTGGAGACGGCGAGACAGGGAGAATTCACCCCTCCACTTT. V is TRBV30 and J is TRBJ1-6, with 7 positions matching TRBD1. J gave up 7 bases and V 3 bases, and 9 bases lay outside the gene matches. Germline CDR1 GTSNPN, CDR2 SVGIG (reference sequence). This CDR3 is 15 amino acids long.

This chain connects TRBV5-6 to TRBJ1-4; 7 bases match TRBD1. The germline V gene encodes CDR1 SGHDT and CDR2 YYEEEE. The junction had 7 bases not matched to a gene; V was cut back by 4 bases and J by 4 bases. The CDR3 is made up of 15 amino acids. CDR3 DNA: TGTGCCAGCAGCGGGTGGACAGGCATTAATGAAAAACTGTTTTTT. Residues: CASSGWTGINEKLFF.

This chain joins TRBV7-8 and TRBJ1-2, with unresolved D. V gave up 5 bases and J gave up 3 bases, with 10 bases separating them. The germline gives CDR1 SGHVS, CDR2 FQNEAQ. The length of the CDR3 is 13 residues. CDR3 sequence reads: CASSSQSYYGYTF. Written as DNA, the CDR3 is TGTGCCAGCAGCAGTCAGAGTTACTATGGCTACACCTTC.

The chain is built from TRBV6-5 and TRBJ1-2; tentative D call: TRBD1 (5 bases). V was clipped by 0 bases and J by 4 bases, with 6 bases between them. The CDR3 length is 13 residues. Per germline, CDR1 MNHEY and CDR2 SVGAGI. As DNA, the CDR3 is TGTGCCAGCAGTTACTCTGGGACCTATGGCTACACCTTC. Amino acids: CASSYSGTYGYTF.

This chain links TRBV5-1 with TRBJ1-1, with unresolved D. Germline V CDR1 and CDR2: SGHRS, YFSETQ. The length of the CDR3 is 15 residues. The V end was cut by 0 bases, the J end by 8 bases, with 17 bases between. CDR3 bases: TGCGCCAGCAGCTTGGAAGCAGGAACACGAGGCGAAGCTTTCTTT. Translating it yields CASSLEAGTRGEAFF.

This chain's CDR3 is CATWPFNTEAFF. CDR3 nucleotides: TGTGCCACCTGGCCCTTCAACACTGAAGCTTTCTTT. V gene TRBV7-9 combines with J gene TRBJ1-1; D is uncertain. Trimming removed 10 bases at V and 2 bases at J, with 11 bases between. In germline, CDR1 is SEHNR, CDR2 FQNEAQ (reference sequence). The CDR3 is 12 residues long. The whole variable domain, filled in from reference TRBV7-9 and TRBJ1-1, reads DTGVSQNPRHKITKRGQNVTFRCDPISEHNRLYWYRQTLGQGPEFLTYFQNEAQLEKSRLLSDRFSAERPKGSFSTLEIQRTEQGDSAMYLCATWPFNTEAFFGQGTRLTVV.

This clone was recorded only once. The chain carries TRBV18 and TRBJ1-1; 7 bases match TRBD1. V was clipped by 0 bases and J by 7 bases; unmatched bases: 5. The CDR3 runs to 14 residues. CDR1 and CDR2 from the germline V gene are KGHSH and LQKENI. CDR3 sequence reads: CASSPPSRGNEAFF. In DNA, the CDR3 is TGTGCCAGCTCACCACCCTCCAGGGGGAATGAAGCTTTCTTT.

The V call is TRBV19, the J call TRBJ2-1; the match to TRBD1 covers 8 bases. Per germline, CDR1 LNHDA and CDR2 SQIVND (reference sequence). The CDR3 consists of 13 residues. J was trimmed by 2 bases and V by 6 bases; bases with no gene match: 0. The CDR3 here is CASRGQAYNEQFF. CDR3 bases: TGTGCCAGTAGGGGACAGGCCTACAATGAGCAGTTCTTC.

The chain couples TRBV16 to TRBJ1-6; D remains unclear. V was clipped by 1 base and J by 7 bases, with 11 bases between them. Per the germline V gene, CDR1 is KGHSY and CDR2 is FQNENV. The CDR3 is made up of 15 amino acids. The CDR3 is CASSQLHGENSPLHF. The CDR3 DNA sequence: TGTGCCAGCAGCCAATTGCACGGCGAAAATTCACCCCTCCACTTT.

This chain uses TRBV19 with TRBJ1-3; D gene ambiguous. CDR3 length equals 13 residues. The germline V gene has CDR1 LNHDA and CDR2 SQIVND (reference sequence). V was cut by 6 bases and J by 1 base, with 7 bases left in between. The CDR3 loop reads CASRTRSGNTIYF. The CDR3 DNA is TGTGCCAGTAGAACAAGATCTGGAAACACCATATATTTT.

This clone was found a few times. This chain connects TRBV5-6 to TRBJ1-4; no clear D. V was shortened by 4 bases and J by 0 bases, with 7 bases between the two germline ends. The CDR3 loop spans 14 amino acids. CDR1 and CDR2 (germline): SGHDT, YYEEEE. CDR3 DNA: TGTGCCAGCAGCCCTGGTGCAACTAATGAAAAACTGTTTTTT. Its translation: CASSPGATNEKLFF.